The rows below give T cell receptor beta chains drawn from one sample of a study of blood T cell repertoires in COVID-19. The repertoire was sequenced with immunoSEQ multiplex PCR; TCRdb's copy has only in-frame clones and lacks some. The repertoire includes approximately 97,000 clones, 70% to 90% of them detected once, and roughly 12% sits in the top ten. Sequencing was carried out using peripheral blood. These receptors were taken from a human donor in a cohort sampled during active COVID-19. CDR3s include the opening cysteine and the closing phenylalanine or tryptophan. A D gene is named only where the DNA matches it firmly. The size field is filled for only some rows; it gives once, few, many or a size class.

d_call clone_size j_call v_call cdr3_aa cdr3_nt
NA NA TRBJ1-2 TRBV9 CASSEGSNYGYTF TGTGCCAGCAGCGAGGGGTCTAACTATGGCTACACCTTC
NA NA TRBJ2-7 TRBV9 CASSHHRGGSTSYEQYF TGTGCCAGCAGCCATCATCGCGGCGGGTCCACCTCCTACGAGCAGTACTTC
NA NA TRBJ1-2 TRBV28 CASSLPRGGPSYGYTF TGTGCCAGCAGTTTGCCCCGGGGAGGGCCCTCCTATGGCTACACCTTC
NA NA TRBJ2-1 TRBV5-5 CASSFVNEQFF TGTGCCAGCAGCTTCGTCAATGAGCAGTTCTTC
NA NA TRBJ1-2 TRBV6-6 CASSLTIRDNGYTF TGTGCCAGCAGCCTAACGATCAGGGACAATGGCTACACCTTC
TRBD1 NA TRBJ2-7 TRBV6-5 CASSWGTGGYEQYF TGTGCCAGCAGTTGGGGGACAGGGGGCTACGAGCAGTACTTC
TRBD1 NA TRBJ1-1 TRBV19 CASSIRGGGTGLNTEAFF TGTGCCAGTAGTATCAGGGGAGGGGGGACAGGCCTGAACACTGAAGCTTTCTTT
NA NA TRBJ1-1 TRBV5-5 CASSLQGNTEAFF TGTGCCAGCAGCTTACAGGGGAACACTGAAGCTTTCTTT
TRBD2 NA TRBJ2-2 TRBV9 CASSVGLAGASTGELFF TGTGCCAGCAGCGTAGGACTAGCGGGAGCGAGCACCGGGGAGCTGTTTTTT
NA NA TRBJ2-1 TRBV10-3 CAISVSAGNNEQFF TGTGCCATCAGTGTTTCCGCGGGGAACAATGAGCAGTTCTTC
TRBD1 few TRBJ1-1 TRBV4-1 CASSQGQGAGETEAFF TGCGCCAGCAGCCAAGGTCAGGGGGCGGGAGAAACTGAAGCTTTCTTT
TRBD2 NA TRBJ2-5 TRBV5-6 CASSSDLAWGGQETQYF TGTGCCAGCAGCTCCGATCTCGCCTGGGGGGGCCAAGAGACCCAGTACTTC
TRBD1 NA TRBJ1-4 TRBV11-2 CASSLTGVGANEKLFF TGTGCCAGCAGCTTGACAGGGGTTGGTGCTAATGAAAAACTGTTTTTT
NA NA TRBJ2-1 TRBV5-4 CASTRVGDNEQFF TGTGCCAGCACCCGTGTGGGAGACAATGAGCAGTTCTTC
NA NA TRBJ1-5 TRBV5-4 CASSPGGSNQPQHF TGTGCCAGCAGCCCGGGTGGGAGCAATCAGCCCCAGCATTTT
NA NA TRBJ1-6 TRBV6-2/TRBV6-3 CASSSGSRPLHF TGTGCCAGCAGCTCCGGGTCTAGGCCCCTCCACTTT